This entry lists 21 T cell receptor beta chains sequenced from one sample in a study of Ad26.COV2.S vaccination and SARS-CoV-2 variants. Data came from immunoSEQ multiplex PCR; TCRdb stores just in-frame clones and leaves some out. The sample has roughly 330,000 clones, 85% to 90% seen once. The treatment denotes: roughly 20 received Ad26.COV2.S at low or high dose, single or two shots; roughly five received placebo; per-sample allocation not given. Sampling was performed 63 days after the first vaccine or placebo injection. The sequenced sample was peripheral blood, obtained in a trial of Ad26.COV2.S vaccine versus placebo. The receptors here all came from a person aged 18 to 65 who received the Ad26.COV2.S COVID-19 vaccine or a placebo.

The CDR3 DNA is TGTGCCAGCAGCCAATCTAGACAGGGAGGGAGAGAAAAACTGTTTTTT. This gives the protein CASSQSRQGGREKLFF. V and J are TRBV3-1 (or the pseudogene TRBV3-2) and TRBJ1-4; 7 nucleotides agree with TRBD1. V was clipped by 2 bases and J by 8 bases; unmatched bases: 11. The germline V gene encodes CDR1 LGHDT and CDR2 YNNKEL (reference sequence). This CDR3 comprises 16 residues.

The V and J genes are TRBV4-3 and TRBJ1-4; D may be TRBD1 (6 bases). V was pared by 3 bases and J by 8 bases, with 16 bases between. The CDR3 runs 15 residues. Germline V gene data show CDR1 as LGHNA and CDR2 as YSLEER. CDR3 protein: CASSQEYQGSEKLFF. CDR3 nucleotides: TGCGCCAGCAGCCAGGAATACCAGGGGAGCGAAAAACTGTTTTTT.

This chain links TRBV7-9 with TRBJ1-2, with TRBD1 identical over 11 bases. The V and J ends lost 4 bases and 4 bases, in that order; junction bases with no gene match: 5. The length of the CDR3 is 15 residues. Germline-derived CDR1 and CDR2 are SEHNR and FQNEAQ (reference sequence). The CDR3 is CASSSGTGGFYGYTF. The CDR3, as DNA: TGTGCCAGCAGCTCCGGGACAGGGGGTTTCTATGGCTACACCTTC.

This chain uses TRBV7-2 with TRBJ1-1; TRBD1 aligns across 7 bases. The ends lost 3 bases at V and 0 bases at J; junction bases unmatched: 7. Germline V CDR1 and CDR2: SGHTA, FQGNSA. The length of the CDR3 is 16 residues. CDR3 in DNA: TGTGCCAGCAGCTTCCACAGGGGAGTTATGAACACTGAAGCTTTCTTT. It specifies CASSFHRGVMNTEAFF.

In nucleotides, the CDR3 is TGTGCCAGCAGCCCCCGACAGGGAAGGAACTATGGCTACACCTTC. This codes for CASSPRQGRNYGYTF. The J gene is TRBJ1-2, the V gene TRBV3-1 (or the pseudogene TRBV3-2), with 7 bases identical to TRBD1. The CDR3 is 15 amino acids. CDR1 LGHDT and CDR2 YNNKEL come from the germline V gene (reference sequence). J gave up 2 bases and V 4 bases, and 7 bases lay outside the gene matches.

The rearrangement links TRBV2 to TRBJ2-7, with a weak D call TRBD1 (5 bases). The CDR3 spans 20 residues. The germline V gene has CDR1 SNHLY and CDR2 FYNNEI. The germline V and J ends were trimmed by 3 bases and 0 bases, with 27 bases remaining between them. CDR3: CASSESRVLWGTLSSYEQYF. The DNA of the CDR3 is TGTGCCAGCAGTGAGTCCAGGGTACTATGGGGTACCCTGAGCTCCTACGAGCAGTACTTC.

This chain connects TRBV5-1 to TRBJ1-1; D remains unclear. Germline V gene data show CDR1 as SGHRS and CDR2 as YFSETQ. The CDR3 spans 16 residues. V lost 4 bases, J lost 6 bases, and 22 bases lay in between. The CDR3 nucleotides read TGCGCCAGCAGCCCAGGTTTATTAGACGTTGGCGCTGAAGCTTTCTTT. Protein: CASSPGLLDVGAEAFF.

This chain uses TRBV7-2 with TRBJ2-3; 8 bases align to TRBD1. The CDR3 is 14 amino acids. The germline CDR1 and CDR2 sequences are SGHTA and FQGNSA. V was pared by 3 bases and J by 5 bases, with 4 bases of the junction left unmatched. The CDR3 sequence is CASSLDRAGDTQYF. Written as DNA, the CDR3 is TGTGCCAGCAGCTTGGACAGGGCGGGAGATACGCAGTATTTT.

This chain joins TRBV19 and TRBJ1-2, with unresolved D. The ends were cut back, 10 bases at V and 8 bases at J, with 11 bases in the middle. The CDR3 is made up of 10 amino acids. Germline CDR1 is LNHDA and CDR2 is SQIVND (reference sequence). The CDR3 here is CATMGWGYTF. CDR3 DNA: TGTGCCACCATGGGATGGGGCTACACCTTC.

In this sample, this clone turned up a few times. The V call is TRBV15, the J call TRBJ2-1; D uncertain. CDR1 is LNHNV and CDR2 is YYDKDF in the germline V gene (reference sequence). The CDR3 has 13 amino acids. Trimming left V 1 base short and J 7 bases short, with 8 bases between. Here the CDR3 DNA reads TGTGCCACCAGCAGAGTACTGGGAAATGAGCAGTTCTTC. Protein product: CATSRVLGNEQFF. Using reference TRBV15 and TRBJ2-1 for the parts outside the CDR3, the full variable domain is DAMVIQNPRYQVTQFGKPVTLSCSQTLNHNVMYWYQQKSSQAPKLLFHYYDKDFNNEADTPDNFQSRRPNTSFCFLDIRSPGLGDTAMYLCATSRVLGNEQFFGPGTRLTVL.

J is TRBJ2-1 and V is TRBV6-5; 7 bases align to TRBD2. This CDR3 region has 13 residues. V lost 7 bases and J lost 8; bases outside the gene matches: 8. Germline CDR1 and CDR2: MNHEY and SVGAGI. The CDR3 sequence: CASTHWGGDEQFF. CDR3 in DNA: TGTGCCAGCACTCACTGGGGGGGGGATGAGCAGTTCTTC.

The chain has TRBV7-9 and TRBJ2-3; 7 bases fit TRBD1. The junction had 9 bases not matched to a gene; V was cut back by 2 bases and J by 4 bases. Germline CDR1 SEHNR, CDR2 FQNEAQ (reference sequence). This CDR3 is 16 amino acids long. The CDR3 spells CASSLHGTAVADTQYF. CDR3 DNA: TGTGCCAGCAGCTTACATGGGACAGCAGTAGCAGATACGCAGTATTTT.

The sample holds a few counts of this clone. The chain has TRBV24-1 and TRBJ2-7; TRBD1 agrees at 9 bases. CDR1 and CDR2 (germline): KGHDR, SFDVKD. V lost 2 bases to trimming and J lost 2 bases; unmatched junction nucleotides: 6. CDR3 length: 16 residues. CDR3 DNA: TGTGCCACCAGTGATTCCTCACAGGGGGCAACCTACGAGCAGTACGTC. Its protein product is CATSDSSQGATYEQYV.

CDR3 amino acids: CASNTGVAALDTQYF. CDR3 DNA sequence: TGTGCCAGCAACACAGGAGTAGCGGCTTTAGATACGCAGTATTTT. The chain has TRBV27 and TRBJ2-3; maybe TRBD2 (6 bases). Trimming left V 7 bases short and J 5 bases short, with 19 bases between. There are 15 residues in the CDR3. Germline CDR1 is MNHEY and CDR2 is SMNVEV (reference sequence).

The rearrangement links TRBV7-9 to TRBJ2-2; 7 bases are shared with TRBD1. The V and J ends lost 2 bases and 6 bases, in that order; junction bases with no gene match: 12. Germline V gene data show CDR1 as SEHNR and CDR2 as FQNEAQ (reference sequence). CDR3 length: 17 residues. Here the CDR3 reads CASSLFTGTAKPGELFF. The CDR3 DNA is TGTGCCAGCAGCTTATTTACCGGGACAGCCAAACCCGGGGAGCTGTTTTTT. Variable domain in full (rest from reference TRBV7-9 and TRBJ2-2): DTGVSQNPRHKITKRGQNVTFRCDPISEHNRLYWYRQTLGQGPEFLTYFQNEAQLEKSRLLSDRFSAERPKGSFSTLEIQRTEQGDSAMYLCASSLFTGTAKPGELFFGEGSRLTVL.

The chain combines TRBV5-1 with TRBJ1-1; 10 bases are a match to TRBD1. CDR3 length: 18 amino acids. V lost 3 bases, J lost 0 bases, and 11 bases stayed unmatched. The germline V gene encodes CDR1 SGHRS and CDR2 YFSETQ. CDR3 nucleotide sequence: TGCGCCAGCAGCTGGGGGGACAGGGGCGACCTTTTGAACACTGAAGCTTTCTTT. This encodes CASSWGDRGDLLNTEAFF.

This chain links TRBV2 with TRBJ2-3; D possibly uses TRBD1 or TRBD2 (6 bases each). The CDR3 length is 14 residues. The germline CDR1 and CDR2 sequences are SNHLY and FYNNEI. Trimming took 8 bases from V and 5 from J, leaving 17 bases between them. This chain's CDR3 is CASPAAEGEDTQYF. CDR3 coding DNA: TGTGCCAGCCCGGCCGCGGAGGGGGAAGATACGCAGTATTTT.

The chain couples TRBV3-1 (or the pseudogene TRBV3-2) to TRBJ2-5, with D perhaps matching TRBD1 or TRBD2 (5 bases each). Germline loops: CDR1 LGHDT, CDR2 YNNKEL (reference sequence). This CDR3 region has 15 residues. Trimming pared 4 bases from V and 5 bases from J, leaving 17 bases between. This chain's CDR3 is CASSRMPVEGETQYF. Here the CDR3 DNA reads TGTGCCAGCAGCCGAATGCCTGTCGAGGGGGAGACCCAGTACTTC.

This clone was seen a few times. CDR3 DNA: TGTGCCAGCAGTGAGACAGGGGGCTACGAGCAGTACGTC. It is translated as CASSETGGYEQYV. This chain connects TRBV12-3 or TRBV12-4 to TRBJ2-7, with 9 bases fitting TRBD1. Trimming removed 5 bases from V and 3 bases from J; junction bases left unmatched: 2. This CDR3 spans 13 amino acids.

This clone was observed many times. The chain carries TRBV2 and TRBJ1-1, with no clear D. The CDR3 covers 14 residues. The germline V and J ends were trimmed by 5 bases and 2 bases, with 12 bases remaining between them. Germline CDR1 reads SNHLY; CDR2 reads FYNNEI. CDR3 nucleotide sequence: TGTGCCAGCAGTCGTACGACCTCCAACACTGAAGCTTTCTTT. It translates to CASSRTTSNTEAFF. Full variable domain (remainder filled in from reference TRBV2 and TRBJ1-1): EPEVTQTPSHQVTQMGQEVILRCVPISNHLYFYWYRQILGQKVEFLVSFYNNEISEKSEIFDDQFSVERPDGSNFTLKIRSTKLEDSAMYFCASSRTTSNTEAFFGQGTRLTVV.

The chain has TRBV7-8 and TRBJ1-2; the match to TRBD1 covers 10 bases. V was pared by 0 bases and J by 2 bases, with 18 bases of the junction left unmatched. CDR3 length: 21 residues. Germline CDR1 SGHVS, CDR2 FQNEAQ. The CDR3 DNA reads as TGTGCCAGCAGCTTAGCCCGAGACCCCGGACAGGGGGTCCCCTACAACTATGGCTACACCTTC. It translates to CASSLARDPGQGVPYNYGYTF.